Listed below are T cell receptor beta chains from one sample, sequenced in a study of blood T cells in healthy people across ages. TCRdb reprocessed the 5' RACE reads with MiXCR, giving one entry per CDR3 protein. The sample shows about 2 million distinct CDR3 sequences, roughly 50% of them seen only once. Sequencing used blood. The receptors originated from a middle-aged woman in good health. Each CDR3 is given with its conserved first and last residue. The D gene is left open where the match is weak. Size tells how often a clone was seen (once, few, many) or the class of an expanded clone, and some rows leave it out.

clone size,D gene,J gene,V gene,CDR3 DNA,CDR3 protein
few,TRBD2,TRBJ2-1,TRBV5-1,TGCGCCAGCAGCCGCGGGGGGGTATACGGCAATGAGCAGTTCTTC,CASSRGGVYGNEQFF
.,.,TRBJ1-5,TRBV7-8,TGTGCCAGCAGCGCCGGGACTCTCAGCAATCAGCCCCAGCATTTT,CASSAGTLSNQPQHF
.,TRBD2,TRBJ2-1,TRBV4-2,TGTGCCAGCAGCCACCCTAGCGGGGTATTCAATGAGCAGTTCTTC,CASSHPSGVFNEQFF
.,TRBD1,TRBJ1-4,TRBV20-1,TGCAGTGCACAGGGGCCGCCTATTGAAAAACTGTTTTTT,CSAQGPPIEKLFF
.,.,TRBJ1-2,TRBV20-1,TGCAGTGCTAGTCGCGGCAACGATGGCTACACCTTC,CSASRGNDGYTF
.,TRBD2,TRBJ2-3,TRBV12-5,TGTGCTAGTGGTTTGGACCGGGGGGGCATGGGAGATACGCAGTATTTT,CASGLDRGGMGDTQYF
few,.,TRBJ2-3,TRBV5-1,TGCGCCAGCAACCCCCGGACCGGCGCAGATACGCAGTATTTT,CASNPRTGADTQYF
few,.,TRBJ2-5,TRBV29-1,TGCAGCGTTGAAGTCGGGGCACAAGAGACCCAGTACTTC,CSVEVGAQETQYF
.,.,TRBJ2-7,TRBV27,TGTGCCAGCAGTCCCCGGGTAGGGGTAAGCGGAGCCGATGCCTACGAGCAGTACTTC,CASSPRVGVSGADAYEQYF
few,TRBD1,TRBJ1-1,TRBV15,TGTGCCACCAGTCCTGGACAGGGAAGATGGCGCGGCACTGAAGCTTTCTTT,CATSPGQGRWRGTEAFF
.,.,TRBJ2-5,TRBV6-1,TGTACCAGCACTAACAGCCAAGAGACCCAGTACTTC,CTSTNSQETQYF
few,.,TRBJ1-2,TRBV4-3,TGCGCCAGCAGCCAAGCAGGGGAAGGCTACACCTTC,CASSQAGEGYTF
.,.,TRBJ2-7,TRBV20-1,TGCAGTGCTAGTCCCGGGCCCAACTACGAGCAGTACTTC,CSASPGPNYEQYF
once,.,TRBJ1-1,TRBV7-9,TGTGCCAGCAGCCGAATTACAGGGTACACTGAAGCTTTCTTT,CASSRITGYTEAFF
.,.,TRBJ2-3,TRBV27,TGTGCCAGCGTCGGGGCAGGTCTGTCAGATACGCAGTATTTT,CASVGAGLSDTQYF
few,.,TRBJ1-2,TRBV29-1,TGCAGCGTGAGGACAGCGACCTATGGCTACACCTTC,CSVRTATYGYTF
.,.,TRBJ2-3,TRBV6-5,TGTGCCAGCAGCCGTACTAGGACTAGCACAGATACGCAGTATTTT,CASSRTRTSTDTQYF
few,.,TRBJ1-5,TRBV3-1,TGTGCCAGCAGCCTGGCAGGGAGGGACCAGCCCCAGCATTTT,CASSLAGRDQPQHF
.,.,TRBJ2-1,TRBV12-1,TGTGCCAGCAGCCTTGGGTGGCACCTGAGCTCCTACAATGAGCAGTTCTTC,CASSLGWHLSSYNEQFF
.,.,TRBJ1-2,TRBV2,TGTGCCAACACCGGGAGGGAGTATGCACAGGGCTACACCTTC,CANTGREYAQGYTF
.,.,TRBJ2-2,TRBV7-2,TGTGCCAGCAGCTTAGGGAGCCCGCCCCCCGGGGAGCTGTTTTTT,CASSLGSPPPGELFF
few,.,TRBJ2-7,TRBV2,TGTGCCAGCAGTGTAACCAGGGCCGAGCAGTACTTC,CASSVTRAEQYF
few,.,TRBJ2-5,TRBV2,TGTGCCAGCAGTGAAACCCTGCAGGGGAAGACCCAGTACTTC,CASSETLQGKTQYF
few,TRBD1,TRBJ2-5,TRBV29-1,TGCAGCGCATCACAGGGGTTTCAAGAGACCCAGTACTTC,CSASQGFQETQYF
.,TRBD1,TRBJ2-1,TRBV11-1,TGTGCCTCACTAAGGACAGGGGGCTCCTACAATGAGCAGTTCTTC,CASLRTGGSYNEQFF
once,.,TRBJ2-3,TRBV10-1,TGCGCCAGCAGTGGAGGCAACGGGGGATTACAAGATACGCAGTATTTT,CASSGGNGGLQDTQYF
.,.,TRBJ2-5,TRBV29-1,TGCAGCGTTGACAGGTCCAAGAAGACCCAGTACTTC,CSVDRSKKTQYF
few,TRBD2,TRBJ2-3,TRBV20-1,TGCAGTGCTCAAATGGGGACTACCACAGATACGCAGTATTTT,CSAQMGTTTDTQYF
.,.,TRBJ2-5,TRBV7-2,TGTGCCAGCAGCTTACACCTAGCGGAGACCCAGTACTTC,CASSLHLAETQYF
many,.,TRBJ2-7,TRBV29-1,TGCAGCGTTGAAAAAGCCTACGAGCAGTACTTC,CSVEKAYEQYF
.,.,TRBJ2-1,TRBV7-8,TGTGCCAGCAGCTTGTCATTCGACGGAGAATACAATGAGCAGTTCTTC,CASSLSFDGEYNEQFF
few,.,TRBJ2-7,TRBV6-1,TGTGCCAGCAGTCACCGACTGGGACAGTACTTC,CASSHRLGQYF
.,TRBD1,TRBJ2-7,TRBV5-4,TGTGCCAGCAGCCCCGAAAGAGACAGGGTTTTCCACGAGCAGTACTTC,CASSPERDRVFHEQYF
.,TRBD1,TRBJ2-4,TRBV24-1,TGTGCCACCAGCACGACCAGGGGGCGCAGGGACATTCAGTACTTC,CATSTTRGRRDIQYF
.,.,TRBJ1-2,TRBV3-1,TGTGCCAGCAGCCAGGCATACTATGGCTACACCTTC,CASSQAYYGYTF
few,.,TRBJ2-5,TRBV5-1,TGCGCCAGCAGCTCGTCACGTCTTACAGGGACTCAAGAGACCCAGTACTTC,CASSSSRLTGTQETQYF
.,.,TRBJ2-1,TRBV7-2,TGTGCCAGCAGCTCCATCGGGGGAATCTCCTACAATGAGCAGTTCTTC,CASSSIGGISYNEQFF
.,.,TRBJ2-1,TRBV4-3,TGCGCCAGCAGCCAAGCGACCGGGACACCATACAATGAGCAGTTCTTC,CASSQATGTPYNEQFF
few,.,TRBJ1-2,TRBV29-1,TGCAGCGCGACACTGAACTATGGCTACACCTTC,CSATLNYGYTF
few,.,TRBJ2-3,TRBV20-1,TGCAGTGCTAGGGGGGGACCCGGGGACCCAGATACGCAGTATTTT,CSARGGPGDPDTQYF
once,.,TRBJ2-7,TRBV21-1,TGTGCCAGCAGACTTAGCGGGACAGGGGTCGGCTACGAGCAGTACTTC,CASRLSGTGVGYEQYF
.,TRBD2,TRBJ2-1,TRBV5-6,TGTGCCAGCAGCCGCCCGGGGGGTACCAGCAATGAGCAGGTCTTC,CASSRPGGTSNEQVF
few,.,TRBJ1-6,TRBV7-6,TGTGCCAGCAGCGATCCGTTGGGGGGATTAGGCTCACCCCTCCACTTT,CASSDPLGGLGSPLHF
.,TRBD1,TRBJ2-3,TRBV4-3,TGCGCCAGCAGCCAAGCGGGGACAGGGTTTAAAACGCAGTATTTT,CASSQAGTGFKTQYF
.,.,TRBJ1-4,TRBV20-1,TGCAGTGCTCTGGGTTGGGAAAAACTGTTTTTT,CSALGWEKLFF
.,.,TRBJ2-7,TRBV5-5,TGTGCCAGCAGGACGGAACCCACCAACACCTACGAGCAGTACTTC,CASRTEPTNTYEQYF
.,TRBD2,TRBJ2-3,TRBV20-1,TGCAGTGCTAGAGCGGCCCTAAGCGGGGGGAGGGATACGCAGTATTTT,CSARAALSGGRDTQYF
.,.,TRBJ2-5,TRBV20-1,TGCAGTGCAGATAAGACCGGGGTAGAGACCCAGTACTTC,CSADKTGVETQYF
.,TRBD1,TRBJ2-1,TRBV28,TGTGCCAGCAGTTCCTTAGGGGACAGACTACAAGAGACCCAGTTCTTC,CASSSLGDRLQETQFF
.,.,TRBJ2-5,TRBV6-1,TGTGCCAGCAGATATGGGGGATTTGGGGAGACCCAGTACTTC,CASRYGGFGETQYF
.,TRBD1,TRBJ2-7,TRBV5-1,TGCGCCAGCAGCTTGGCCGGGACAGGGAGTAGCGAGCAGTACTTC,CASSLAGTGSSEQYF
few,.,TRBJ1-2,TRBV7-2,TGTGCCAGCAGCTTACCGGGACGCCCTAATTATGGCTACACCTTC,CASSLPGRPNYGYTF
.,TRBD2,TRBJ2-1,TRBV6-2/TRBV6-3,TGTGCCAGCAGTTACCCAAGGACTAGCGGGGGGTTCCCCTACAATGAGCAGTTCTTC,CASSYPRTSGGFPYNEQFF
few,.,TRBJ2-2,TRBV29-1,TGCAGCGTTCAAGGGGGGGACGGAGAATCCTGGGAGCTGTTTTTT,CSVQGGDGESWELFF
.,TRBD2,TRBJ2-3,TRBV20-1,TGCAGTGCTTATGGACTAGCAGATTCTAGCACAGATACGCAGTATTTT,CSAYGLADSSTDTQYF
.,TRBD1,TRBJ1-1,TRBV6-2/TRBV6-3,TGTGCCAGCAGCTGGCAGGGGGCGAGGGTGAACACTGAAGCTTTCTTT,CASSWQGARVNTEAFF
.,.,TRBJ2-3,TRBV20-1,TGCAGTGCTACTAAAAGCGGATACACAGATACGCAGTATTTT,CSATKSGYTDTQYF
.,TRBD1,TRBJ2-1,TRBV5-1,TGCGCCAGCTCGGACAGGGTAAGCGACAATGAGCAGTTCTTC,CASSDRVSDNEQFF
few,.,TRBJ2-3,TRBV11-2,TGTGCCAGCAGATCTACCGGCCGCACAGATACGCAGTATTTT,CASRSTGRTDTQYF